Presented here are 22 T cell receptor beta chains from one specimen sequenced in a study of CD8+ T cells in alopecia areata. cDNA reverse transcribed from extracted RNA served as the sequencing template. Clones were read by immunoSEQ multiplex PCR, and TCRdb kept only the in-frame ones, dropping some. The sample lists 170,000 or so clones, roughly 60% seen once, with 1.5% to 2% in the top ten. Specimen: CD4+ T cells sorted from blood, collected at week 0. These receptors were taken from a human donor with alopecia areata.

The rearrangement uses TRBV28 and TRBJ1-1, with a weak D call TRBD1 (6 bases). The CDR3 sequence is 12 residues long. Trimming shortened V by 8 bases and J by 7 bases, and 14 bases separated the two germline ends. CDR1 MDHEN and CDR2 SYDVKM come from the germline V gene. Written as DNA, the CDR3 is TGTGCCAGCCTGATACAGGGAAATGAAGCTTTCTTT. Amino acids: CASLIQGNEAFF. The full variable domain, completed using reference TRBV28 and TRBJ1-1, is DVKVTQSSRYLVKRTGEKVFLECVQDMDHENMFWYRQDPGLGLRLIYFSYDVKMKEKGDIPEGYSVSREKKERFSLILESASTNQTSMYLCASLIQGNEAFFGQGTRLTVV.

The genes are TRBV29-1 and TRBJ1-2, with D maybe TRBD1 (5 bases). V was pared by 7 bases and J by 7 bases, with 13 bases between. The CDR3 runs to 11 residues. Germline assignment: CDR1 SQVTM and CDR2 ANQGSEA. The CDR3 protein is CSDRQQTGYTF. CDR3 sequence (DNA): TGCAGCGACCGACAGCAAACTGGCTACACCTTC.

This CDR3 reads CASSLRRARGAGELFF. The CDR3, as DNA: TGTGCCAGCAGTTTGAGGAGGGCACGAGGGGCCGGGGAGCTGTTTTTT. J is TRBJ2-2 and V is TRBV27, with D perhaps matching TRBD2 (6 bases). V shed 3 bases and J shed 6 bases, with 17 bases lying between them. The V gene's germline CDR1 is MNHEY and CDR2 SMNVEV (reference sequence). The length of the CDR3 is 16 residues.

The chain has TRBV25-1 and TRBJ1-1; 9 bases match TRBD1. This CDR3 spans 14 amino acids. J lost 3 bases, V lost 6 bases, and 5 bases had no gene match. Germline V gene data show CDR1 as MGHDK and CDR2 as SYGVNS. CDR3: CASREQGADTEAFF. DNA for the CDR3: TGTGCCAGCAGGGAACAGGGGGCTGACACTGAAGCTTTCTTT. Based on the CDR3 plus reference TRBV25-1 and TRBJ1-1, the full variable domain is EADIYQTPRYLVIGTGKKITLECSQTMGHDKMYWYQQDPGMELHLIHYSYGVNSTEKGDLSSESTVSRIRTEHFPLTLESARPSHTSQYLCASREQGADTEAFFGQGTRLTVV.

The V and J genes are TRBV30 and TRBJ1-1, with 8 positions matching TRBD1. With 7 bases clipped from V and 0 bases from J, the junction kept 13 bases outside the gene matches. From germline, CDR1 is GTSNPN and CDR2 SVGIG (reference sequence). CDR3 length: 16 amino acids. The CDR3 is CASSGTGDNMNTEAFF. In DNA form, the CDR3 reads TGTGCCTCATCCGGGACAGGAGATAATATGAACACTGAAGCTTTCTTT.

The rearrangement uses TRBV30 and TRBJ1-1; TRBD1 is a possible D gene (5 bases). V was pared by 0 bases and J by 4 bases, with 12 bases between. The CDR3 runs to 14 residues. Germline lookup yields CDR1 GTSNPN and CDR2 SVGIG (reference sequence). CDR3 amino acids: CAWSVRVKGTEAFF. CDR3 DNA sequence: TGTGCCTGGAGTGTCAGGGTTAAGGGCACTGAAGCTTTCTTT.

This clone was seen only once. The chain carries TRBV29-1 and TRBJ1-1; 8 bases are shared with TRBD1. Germline V lookup: CDR1 SQVTM, CDR2 ANQGSEA. J gave up 1 base and V 6 bases, and 7 bases lay outside the gene matches. This CDR3 is 14 amino acids long. The CDR3 DNA reads as TGCAGCGTCCGGGACAGGACTTGGAACACTGAAGCTTTCTTT. This encodes CSVRDRTWNTEAFF.

This clone was observed a few times. The V and J genes are TRBV7-2 and TRBJ2-7; 8 bases match TRBD1. Losses at the gene ends were 1 base for V and 6 bases for J; bases not matched to a gene: 8. The germline V gene has CDR1 SGHTA and CDR2 FQGNSA. The CDR3 spans 15 residues. CDR3 sequence (DNA): TGTGCCAGCAGCTTAGTGGGACAGGTGATTTCCGAGCAGTACTTC. It codes for CASSLVGQVISEQYF.

The chain couples TRBV30 to TRBJ1-4; TRBD1 is a possible D gene (6 bases). V lost 0 bases to trimming and J lost 7 bases, with 12 bases between them. The CDR3 has 14 amino acids. Germline V lookup: CDR1 GTSNPN, CDR2 SVGIG (reference sequence). CDR3 sequence (DNA): TGTGCCTGGAGTGTACTAGGGGGGAGTGAAAAACTGTTTTTT. It encodes CAWSVLGGSEKLFF. Complete variable domain (other parts from reference TRBV30 and TRBJ1-4): SQTIHQWPATLVQPVGSPLSLECTVEGTSNPNLYWYRQAAGRGLQLLFYSVGIGQISSEVPQNLSASRPQDRQFILSSKKLLLSDSGFYLCAWSVLGGSEKLFFGSGTQLSVL.

The chain carries TRBV28 and TRBJ2-2; D gene unclear. Germline CDR1 MDHEN, CDR2 SYDVKM. Trimming stripped 1 base from V and 6 bases from J, with 6 bases between. CDR3 length: 13 amino acids. CDR3: CASSLSAAGELFF. The CDR3 DNA reads as TGTGCCAGCAGTTTATCGGCGGCCGGGGAGCTGTTTTTT.

The chain has TRBV12-5 and TRBJ1-2; D may be TRBD1 (5 bases). V lost 7 bases to trimming and J lost 7 bases, with 16 bases between them. Germline V gene data show CDR1 as LGHNT and CDR2 as FRNRAP. This CDR3 contains 13 residues. The CDR3 DNA reads TGTGCTAGTGACAACTCGACAGCCCGTGGCTACACCTTC. Residues: CASDNSTARGYTF.

This clone was found a few times. The J gene is TRBJ2-7, the V gene TRBV25-1; 9 bases map to TRBD1. The CDR3 sequence is 16 residues long. Unmatched junction bases numbered 14, after V lost 6 bases and J lost 5 bases. CDR1 is MGHDK and CDR2 is SYGVNS in the germline V gene. Here the CDR3 reads CASRGGLGDRDHEQYF. The CDR3 DNA is TGTGCCAGCAGGGGAGGTTTGGGGGACAGGGACCACGAGCAGTACTTC.

This clone was seen a handful of times. The chain couples TRBV29-1 to TRBJ1-6; the D is unclear. This CDR3 has 13 residues. V was shortened by 4 bases and J by 6 bases, with 10 bases between the two germline ends. Looked up from germline, CDR1 is SQVTM and CDR2 is ANQGSEA. The CDR3, as DNA: TGCAGCGTTGGGATAGCCCCTAATTCACCCCTCCACTTT. Translated: CSVGIAPNSPLHF.

The DNA for the CDR3 is TGTGCCAGCAGCTTAGGGGTCGCGGGACAGGGGCAGCGTAATTCACCCCTCCACTTT. Protein: CASSLGVAGQGQRNSPLHF. This chain connects TRBV7-2 to TRBJ1-6; 10 nucleotides match TRBD1. CDR1 and CDR2 (germline): SGHTA, FQGNSA. J was trimmed by 6 bases and V by 1 base; bases with no gene match: 12. CDR3 length: 19 residues.

The V gene is TRBV29-1, the J gene TRBJ2-2, with 9 bases matching TRBD1. The CDR3 length is 14 residues. Germline loops: CDR1 SQVTM, CDR2 ANQGSEA. V gave up 7 bases and J gave up 8 bases; unmatched junction bases: 11. This CDR3 reads CSASMTGGNGELFF. CDR3 bases: TGCAGCGCGTCAATGACAGGGGGAAATGGGGAGCTGTTTTTT.

The chain uses TRBV27 and TRBJ1-5; perhaps TRBD1 as D (5 bases). Trimming shortened V by 2 bases and J by 5 bases, and 10 bases separated the two germline ends. CDR1 is MNHEY and CDR2 is SMNVEV in the germline V gene (reference sequence). This CDR3 comprises 14 residues. This CDR3 reads CASSLGRADQPQHF. DNA for the CDR3: TGTGCCAGCAGTTTAGGCAGGGCAGATCAGCCCCAGCATTTT.

The rearrangement uses TRBV6-5 and TRBJ2-3; tentatively, D is TRBD2 (5 bases). In germline, CDR1 is MNHEY, CDR2 SVGAGI. V lost 0 bases to trimming and J lost 5 bases, with 9 bases between them. The CDR3 totals 14 residues. The CDR3 is CASSYSSRGDTQYF. The CDR3 DNA is TGTGCCAGCAGTTACTCGAGCCGGGGAGATACGCAGTATTTT.

The J gene is TRBJ2-3, the V gene TRBV7-9, with D possibly being TRBD1 or TRBD2 (5 bases each). Germline CDR1 SEHNR, CDR2 FQNEAQ (reference sequence). Trimming took 3 bases from V and 7 from J, leaving 17 bases between them. The CDR3 runs 15 residues. CDR3 protein: CASSLSWGSNNTQYF. CDR3 DNA sequence: TGTGCCAGCAGCTTGAGTTGGGGGTCCAATAATACGCAGTATTTT.

The chain links TRBV10-1 to TRBJ2-2; 9 bases match TRBD1. V trimming: 7 bases; J trimming: 6 bases; junction bases outside the gene matches: 6. The CDR3 is made up of 14 amino acids. Germline values: CDR1 WNHNN, CDR2 SYGVQD (reference sequence). DNA for the CDR3: TGCGCCAGCACCTCCCGGACAGGGGCCGGGGAGCTGTTTTTT. This translates into CASTSRTGAGELFF.

The V and J genes are TRBV5-1 and TRBJ2-1; 10 positions agree with TRBD2. This CDR3 contains 15 residues. J was trimmed by 6 bases and V by 0 bases; bases with no gene match: 3. The germline gives CDR1 SGHRS, CDR2 YFSETQ. CDR3 coding DNA: TGCGCCAGCAGCTTGGATAGCGGGGGGAGCAATGAGCAGTTCTTC. Its protein product is CASSLDSGGSNEQFF.

The CDR3 loop reads CAWRTREGVGNQPQHF. CDR3 in DNA: TGTGCCTGGAGAACGCGCGAAGGGGTGGGCAATCAGCCCCAGCATTTT. V usage is TRBV30 and J usage is TRBJ1-5, with D perhaps TRBD1 (5 bases). V was clipped by 3 bases and J by 2 bases, with 17 bases between them. In germline, CDR1 is GTSNPN, CDR2 SVGIG (reference sequence). The CDR3 is 16 amino acids.

The chain is built from TRBV4-1 and TRBJ1-6; D perhaps matches TRBD1 (6 bases). In germline, CDR1 is MGHRA, CDR2 YSYEKL. This CDR3 has 17 residues. The ends were cut back, 0 bases at V and 10 bases at J, with 19 bases in the middle. The CDR3 bases are TGCGCCAGCAGCCAAGATTTGGGGGAGAGGGGGAGGTCACCCCTCCACTTT. Protein product: CASSQDLGERGRSPLHF.